This is a list of T cell receptor beta chains from one sample in a study of control samples from healthy donors and cancer patients. Repertoires were generated with immunoSEQ multiplex PCR, while TCRdb's copy carries only in-frame clones and drops some. The sample yields hundreds of thousands of clones, 75% to 95% seen once. Sequencing was carried out using PBMCs. The receptor set was obtained from a man between 40 and 49 years old with head and neck cancer. The conserved cysteine and the conserved F or W are not part of the CDR3 here.

TRBV30,TRBJ1-5,10,AWSVGLQPQH
TRBV14,TRBJ2-5,13,ASSQRDTSQETQY
TRBV25-1,TRBJ1-6,13,ASSSHGTPHSPLH
TRBV7-8,TRBJ1-6,9,ASSTDSPLH
TRBV7-9,TRBJ2-5,12,ASSHGGNQETQY
TRBV6-5,TRBJ2-3,11,ASRPGSTDTQY
TRBV5-1,TRBJ2-3,13,ASSLEQRGTDTQY
TRBV9,TRBJ2-2,16,ASSPDAGVRANTGELF
TRBV30,TRBJ2-1,12,ACYRTGGSDEQF
TRBV11-3,TRBJ2-3,14,ASSSRGGMGTDTQY
TRBV5-1,TRBJ2-1,12,ASSGEWSYNEQF
TRBV9,TRBJ1-1,11,ASSVTENTEAF
TRBV11-2,TRBJ1-1,9,ASSLRDEAF
TRBV6-5,TRBJ1-2,11,ASSSDRVYGYT
TRBV24-1,TRBJ1-2,12,ATSDATGSDGYT
TRBV14,TRBJ2-7,9,ASSQTYEQY
TRBV30,TRBJ1-2,11,AWSRDNSYGYT
TRBV28,TRBJ1-2,13,ASSLGGTGGGGYT
TRBV4-1,TRBJ2-2,14,ASSQRSEGLTGELF
TRBV5-1,TRBJ2-5,14,ASSLAVSGRQETQY
TRBV6-5,TRBJ1-2,11,ASSLSPQGLDT
TRBV4-2,TRBJ1-6,14,ASSQEAGVNNSPLH
TRBV11-2,TRBJ2-1,11,GSGQGPYNEQF
TRBV30,TRBJ2-5,13,AWSVGAGTQETQY
TRBV4-3,TRBJ1-2,12,ASSPLRVEYGYT
TRBV18,TRBJ2-1,13,ASSPGLAEYNEQF
TRBV6-1,TRBJ1-3,13,ASSEGYLDGNTIY
TRBV6-2/TRBV6-3,TRBJ1-5,10,ASSGGEQPQH
TRBV29-1,TRBJ2-7,9,SVWAGVEQY
TRBV27,TRBJ1-2,11,ASRTVGFRGYT
TRBV28,TRBJ2-3,14,ASSFGDRGFTDTQY
TRBV11-1,TRBJ2-2,11,ASSNTGPGELF
TRBV6-5,TRBJ1-1,14,ASSSGGLGMNTEAF